This entry lists 20 T cell receptor beta chains sequenced from one sample in a study of T cell repertoires in cytomegalovirus infection. Their target antigens are unknown. TCRdb re-called the reads with MiXCR, one entry per CDR3 protein. The table includes hundreds of thousands of distinct CDR3 sequences, roughly a third detected once. The sample in question was cultured PBMCs, obtained from culture after CMV antigen stimulation. These receptors came from a human donor in good health (CMV status not recorded). Some clones in this sample may be carry-over from other donors' samples.

The chain is built from TRBV18 and TRBJ2-3, with 10 bases fitting TRBD2. Germline assignment: CDR1 KGHSH and CDR2 LQKENI. The J segment lost 9 bases and the V segment lost 6 bases, leaving 15 bases of the junction unmatched. The CDR3 length is 16 residues. CDR3: CASSSSSGSPFPTQYF. In nucleotides, the CDR3 is TGTGCCAGCTCGTCCTCTAGCGGGAGCCCCTTCCCCACGCAGTATTTT. Filled out from reference TRBV18 and TRBJ2-3, the complete variable domain reads NAGVMQNPRHLVRRRGQEARLRCSPMKGHSHVYWYRQLPEEGLKFMVYLQKENIIDESGMPKERFSAEFPKEGPSILRIQQVVRGDSAAYFCASSSSSGSPFPTQYFGPGTRLTVL.

This rearrangement joins TRBV11-2 to TRBJ2-7, with TRBD2 matching over 9 bases. The V gene end was trimmed by 2 bases and the J gene end by 6 bases; junction bases not matched to a gene: 2. The V gene's germline CDR1 is SGHAT and CDR2 FQNNGV. CDR3 length equals 13 residues. This CDR3 reads CASSLPLAGEQYF. CDR3 sequence (DNA): TGTGCCAGCAGCTTACCACTAGCGGGCGAGCAGTACTTC.

The chain combines TRBV20-1 with TRBJ2-3; D unresolved. The CDR3 runs to 15 residues. Germline V gene sequence: CDR1 DFQATT, CDR2 SNEGSKA (reference sequence). V dropped 6 bases and J dropped 0 bases, with 16 bases sitting between them. The CDR3 DNA reads TGCAGTGCCCCCAACCAGCAATCTAGCACAGATACGCAGTATTTT. This gives the protein CSAPNQQSSTDTQYF.

This chain links TRBV24-1 with TRBJ2-1, with TRBD2 matching over 11 bases. The CDR3 consists of 17 residues. Trimming at V came to 5 bases and at J to 0 bases, leaving 5 bases not matched to a gene. Germline V CDR1 and CDR2: KGHDR, SFDVKD. The DNA for the CDR3 is TGTGCCACCAGTGCGGCTAGCGGGGGGAGCTCCTACAATGAGCAGTTCTTC. Translating it yields CATSAASGGSSYNEQFF.

With regard to this clonotype: A much larger clone is a single base away; this may be a read error. The chain links TRBV7-2 to TRBJ1-2, with D possibly being TRBD1 (5 bases). Per germline, CDR1 SGHTA and CDR2 FQGNSA. This CDR3 is built from 11 residues. The CDR3 sequence is CASSLAGVPDF. The CDR3 bases are TGTGCCAGCAGCTTAGCGGGGGTTCCGGACTTC.

The chain is built from TRBV28 and TRBJ2-6, with D hard to call. Germline lookup yields CDR1 MDHEN and CDR2 SYDVKM. Trimming took 8 bases from V and 1 from J, leaving 6 bases between them. This CDR3 spans 13 amino acids. The CDR3 nucleotides read TGTGCCAGCGAGGCGTCTGGGGCCAACGTCCTGACTTTC. It specifies CASEASGANVLTF.

V usage is TRBV12-5 and J usage is TRBJ2-1; D unresolved. V gave up 5 bases and J gave up 8 bases, with 7 bases separating them. Germline values: CDR1 LGHNT, CDR2 FRNRAP. This CDR3 is built from 11 residues. CDR3 residues: CASGIGDEQFF. DNA for the CDR3: TGTGCTAGTGGTATCGGCGATGAGCAGTTCTTC. The full variable domain, in which reference TRBV12-5 and TRBJ2-1 provide the parts outside the CDR3, is DARVTQTPRHKVTEMGQEVTMRCQPILGHNTVFWYRQTMMQGLELLAYFRNRAPLDDSGMPKDRFSAEMPDATLATLKIQPSEPRDSAVYFCASGIGDEQFFGPGTRLTVL.

At least ten counts were recorded for this clonotype. At one of its ends the junction is not consistent with the germline gene, which may arise from a read error. This chain uses TRBV5-1 with TRBJ1-1; D possibly corresponds to TRBD1 (6 bases). The CDR3 sequence is 14 residues long. Germline V gives CDR1 SGHRS, CDR2 YFSETQ. The CDR3 sequence: CASSLTGRDTEAFF. As DNA, the CDR3 is TGTGCCAGCAGCTTAACAGGGAGGGACACTGAAGCTTTCTTT.

The V gene is TRBV7-9, the J gene TRBJ1-5; D might be TRBD1 (6 bases). The V and J ends lost 4 bases and 8 bases respectively, with 15 bases between them. The CDR3 has 14 residues. CDR1 is SEHNR and CDR2 is FQNEAQ in the germline V gene (reference sequence). The CDR3 loop reads CASSSTGPSEPQHF. The CDR3, as DNA: TGTGCCAGCAGCTCGACAGGTCCAAGTGAGCCCCAGCATTTT.

This clonotype was detected many times. The genes are TRBV11-2 and TRBJ2-6; D is undetermined. The CDR3 has 13 residues. V was trimmed by 5 bases and J by 1 base, leaving 3 bases between them. The germline V gene encodes CDR1 SGHAT and CDR2 FQNNGV. CDR3 bases: TGTGCCAGCAGCACGTCTGGGGCCAACGTCCTGACTTTC. Protein sequence: CASSTSGANVLTF.

This chain uses TRBV27 with TRBJ1-1, with D maybe TRBD1 (5 bases). The ends were cut back, 8 bases at V and 3 bases at J, with 16 bases in the middle. Germline CDR1 MNHEY, CDR2 SMNVEV (reference sequence). The CDR3 is made up of 14 amino acids. CDR3: CASRHATGHTEAFF. Here the CDR3 DNA reads TGTGCCAGCCGCCACGCGACGGGACACACTGAAGCTTTCTTT.

There are a few counts of this clonotype. The chain joins TRBV20-1 to TRBJ2-1; perhaps TRBD1 as D (6 bases). Germline CDR1 reads DFQATT; CDR2 reads SNEGSKA (reference sequence). V shed 2 bases and J shed 7 bases, with 9 bases lying between them. CDR3 length: 12 residues. CDR3 coding DNA: TGCAGTGCTAGATCACAGGGAAATGAGCAGTTCTTC. It specifies CSARSQGNEQFF.

The J gene is TRBJ2-5, the V gene TRBV18; no firm D call. Trimming took 3 bases from V and 2 from J, leaving 13 bases between them. The germline CDR1 and CDR2 sequences are KGHSH and LQKENI. The CDR3 has 15 residues. The CDR3 loop reads CASSPYAGEQETQYF. In DNA form, the CDR3 reads TGTGCCAGCTCACCGTACGCAGGCGAACAAGAGACCCAGTACTTC.

The chain joins TRBV7-9 to TRBJ1-2; D is possibly TRBD1 (5 bases). V shed 1 base and J shed 5 bases, with 8 bases lying between them. The CDR3 consists of 13 residues. CDR1 and CDR2 (germline): SEHNR, FQNEAQ (reference sequence). The CDR3 protein is CASSLGGMYGYTF. DNA for the CDR3: TGTGCCAGCAGCTTAGGGGGGATGTATGGCTACACCTTC.

This clonotype was seen only a few times. The chain carries TRBV7-9 and TRBJ2-7, with 7 bases identical to TRBD1. Germline CDR1 and CDR2: SEHNR and FQNEAQ (reference sequence). Germline trimming cut 4 bases from V and 7 bases from J; bases unmatched to any gene: 4. This CDR3 has 12 residues. CDR3 bases: TGTGCCAGCAGCTGGGACAGTCTGGAGCAGTACTTC. It codes for CASSWDSLEQYF.

The chain links TRBV7-4 to TRBJ1-5; D remains ambiguous. V lost 8 bases, J lost 5 bases, and 10 bases lay in between. The CDR3 has 12 amino acids. Germline V gene sequence: CDR1 SGHVT, CDR2 SQSDAQ. The CDR3 DNA sequence: TGTGCCAGCCCCCCCGGCTATCAGCCCCAGCATTTT. This codes for CASPPGYQPQHF. Combining the CDR3 with reference TRBV7-4 and TRBJ1-5 gives the whole variable domain GAGVSQSPRYKVAKRGRDVALRCDSISGHVTLYWYRQTLGQGSEVLTYSQSDAQRDKSGRPSGRFSAERPERSVSTLKIQRTEQGDSAVYLCASPPGYQPQHFGDGTRLSIL.

In this sample, this clonotype turned up a few times. V gene TRBV11-2 combines with J gene TRBJ2-5; D gene unclear. V gave up 2 bases and J gave up 2 bases, with 6 bases separating them. In germline, CDR1 is SGHAT, CDR2 FQNNGV. CDR3 length equals 13 residues. The DNA of the CDR3 is TGTGCCAGCAGCTTAAAACCTCAAGAGACCCAGTACTTC. As protein: CASSLKPQETQYF.

The chain combines TRBV7-6 with TRBJ2-5; 8 bases line up with TRBD1. From germline, CDR1 is SGHVS and CDR2 FNYEAQ. V dropped 4 bases and J dropped 5; count of bases not matched to a gene: 3. This CDR3 contains 13 residues. Here the CDR3 DNA reads TGTGCCAGCAGCTCATACAGGGGGGAGACCCAGTACTTC. This sequence encodes CASSSYRGETQYF.

A note on this clonotype: A junction boundary mismatches the germline segment, possibly from a read error. This rearrangement joins TRBV12-3 or TRBV12-4 to TRBJ2-3; D not certain. This CDR3 has 15 amino acids. The CDR3 nucleotides read TGTGCCAGCAGTTTAACTAAAGACAACACATATACGCAGTATTTT. It codes for CASSLTKDNTYTQYF.

This chain uses TRBV29-1 with TRBJ2-5; the match to TRBD2 covers 12 bases. V dropped 2 bases and J dropped 9; count of bases not matched to a gene: 13. Germline V gives CDR1 SQVTM, CDR2 ANQGSEA. There are 16 residues in the CDR3. CDR3 protein: CSVESPTSGSRGAQYF. The DNA for the CDR3 is TGCAGCGTTGAAAGTCCGACTAGCGGGAGCCGTGGGGCCCAGTACTTC.